This TCR beta chain was documented in a study of T cell responses to AZD1222 COVID-19 vaccine. Study results and caveats: The study found vaccine-associated CD4 TCRs spanning spike, dominant at 160-218 and 743-854. Mostly white British, mostly female donors; authors suggested clonal diversity may be underestimated.

TCRdb's copy holds only in-frame clones and misses some; the assay was immunoSEQ multiplex PCR. This table holds 130,000 to 150,000 clones, 85% to 95% found once. CDR3 length: 13 residues. Trimming pared 2 bases from V and 8 bases from J, leaving 12 bases between. Concerning this clone: Its antigen is unknown.

This chain links TRBV12-3 or TRBV12-4 with TRBJ1-1; the D is unclear. Here the sequenced sample was peripheral blood, taken on day 0 of MenACWY control vaccination. The receptor was isolated from an adult in good health. Here the CDR3 DNA reads TGTGCCAGCAGTTTAACAGACCACATGGAAGCTTTCTTT. This codes for CASSLTDHMEAFF.